This T cell receptor beta chain was sequenced in a study of blood T cell repertoires in COVID-19. As for the study in general: Collection of acute and convalescent COVID-19 samples took place in the United States, Italy and Spain. PBMCs, B-cell-depleted T cells, or T cells provided the cDNA or gDNA that made up the material.

Authors' analysis steps: Amplified reference gene primers provided the basis for estimating nucleated cell counts. Clones were sequenced by immunoSEQ multiplex PCR, and TCRdb holds only the in-frame ones, with some missing. V and J calls and clone size are copied from that table; D and trimming were computed from the DNA. Of just under 75,000 clones listed, 75% to 90% were seen once; the top ten hold roughly 2.5%. This receptor was identified in a man aged 80 or over with active or convalescent COVID-19. Sequencing was done on a sample of peripheral blood.

The chain's CDR3 is CASSYSAWREQYF. The CDR3 DNA follows: TGTGCCAGCAGTTACTCCGCCTGGAGGGAGCAGTACTTC. V gene TRBV6-5 combines with J gene TRBJ2-7; possibly TRBD2 for D (5 bases). The CDR3 totals 13 residues. Germline CDR1 MNHEY, CDR2 SVGAGI. V was cut by 0 bases and J by 7 bases, with 10 bases left in between.